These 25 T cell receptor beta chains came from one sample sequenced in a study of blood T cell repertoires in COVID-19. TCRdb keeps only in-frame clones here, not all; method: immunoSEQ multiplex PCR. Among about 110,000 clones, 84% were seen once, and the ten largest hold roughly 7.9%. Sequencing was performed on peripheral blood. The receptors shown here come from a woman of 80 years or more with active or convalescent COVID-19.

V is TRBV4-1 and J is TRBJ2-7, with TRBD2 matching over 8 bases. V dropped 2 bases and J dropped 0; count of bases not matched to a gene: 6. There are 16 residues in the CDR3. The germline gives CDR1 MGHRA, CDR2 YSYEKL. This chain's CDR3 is CASSQPSGSSSYEQYF. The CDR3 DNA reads TGCGCCAGCAGCCAACCTAGCGGGTCAAGCTCCTACGAGCAGTACTTC.

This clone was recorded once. The CDR3 DNA reads TGTGCCAGCAGCTTAGGGCAGGGTAATCAGCCCCAGCATTTT. Translating gives CASSLGQGNQPQHF. The J gene is TRBJ1-5, the V gene TRBV7-9; possibly TRBD1 for D (5 bases). Germline V gene data show CDR1 as SEHNR and CDR2 as FQNEAQ (reference sequence). The CDR3 sequence is 14 residues long. V lost 1 base, J lost 4 bases, and 8 bases lay in between.

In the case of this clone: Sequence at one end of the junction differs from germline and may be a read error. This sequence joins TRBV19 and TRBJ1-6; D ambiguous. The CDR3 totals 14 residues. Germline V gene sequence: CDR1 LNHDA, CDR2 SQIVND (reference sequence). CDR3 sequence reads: CASAGFPIDSPFHF. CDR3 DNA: TGTGCCAGCGCAGGTTTCCCTATTGATTCACCCTTCCACTTT.

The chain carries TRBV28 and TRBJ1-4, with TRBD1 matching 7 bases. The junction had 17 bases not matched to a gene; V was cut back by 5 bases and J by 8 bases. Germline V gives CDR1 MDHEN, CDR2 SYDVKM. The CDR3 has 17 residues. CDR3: CASSPTLLRGRVEKLFF. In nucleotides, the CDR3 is TGTGCCAGCAGTCCAACCCTACTGAGGGGGCGCGTCGAAAAACTGTTTTTT.

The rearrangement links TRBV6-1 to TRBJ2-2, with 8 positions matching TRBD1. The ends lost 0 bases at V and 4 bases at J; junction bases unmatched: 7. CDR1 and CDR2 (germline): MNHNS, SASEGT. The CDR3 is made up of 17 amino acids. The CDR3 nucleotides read TGTGCCAGCAGTGAAGCGCAGGGGGCGCGCATCACCGGGGAGCTGTTTTTT. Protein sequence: CASSEAQGARITGELFF.

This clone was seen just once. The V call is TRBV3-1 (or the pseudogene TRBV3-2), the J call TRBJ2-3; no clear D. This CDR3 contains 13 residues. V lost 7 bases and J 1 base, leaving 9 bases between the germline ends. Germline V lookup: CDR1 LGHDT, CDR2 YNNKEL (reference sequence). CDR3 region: CASKRIGTDTQYF. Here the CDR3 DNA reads TGTGCCAGCAAGAGGATCGGCACAGATACGCAGTATTTT.

The CDR3 bases are TGCAGCGTGAGGGAGCCGACAAGTGAGCAGTTCTTC. This translates into CSVREPTSEQFF. The chain links TRBV29-1 to TRBJ2-1, with D maybe TRBD2 (5 bases). CDR1 SQVTM and CDR2 ANQGSEA come from the germline V gene. V was shortened by 6 bases and J by 9 bases, with 15 bases between the two germline ends. There are 12 residues in the CDR3.

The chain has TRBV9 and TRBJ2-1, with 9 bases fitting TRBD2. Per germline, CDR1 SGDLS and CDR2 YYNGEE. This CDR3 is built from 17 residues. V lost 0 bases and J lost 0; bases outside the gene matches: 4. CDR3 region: CASSVGASGTSYNEQFF. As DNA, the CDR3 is TGTGCCAGCAGCGTAGGGGCTAGCGGGACCTCCTACAATGAGCAGTTCTTC.

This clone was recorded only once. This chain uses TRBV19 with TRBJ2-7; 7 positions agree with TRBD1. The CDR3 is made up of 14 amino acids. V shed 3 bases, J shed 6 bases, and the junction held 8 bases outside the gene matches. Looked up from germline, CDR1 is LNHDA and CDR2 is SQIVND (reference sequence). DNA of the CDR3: TGTGCCAGTAGTATGAGGGGGCTTCGCGGCGAGCAGTACTTC. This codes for CASSMRGLRGEQYF.

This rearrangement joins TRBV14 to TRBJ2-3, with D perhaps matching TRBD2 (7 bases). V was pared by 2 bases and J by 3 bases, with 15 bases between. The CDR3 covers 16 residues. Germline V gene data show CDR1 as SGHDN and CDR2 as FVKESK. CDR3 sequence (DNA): TGTGCCAGCAGCCAACCCCTTGGGGGGGCAACAGATACGCAGTATTTT. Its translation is CASSQPLGGATDTQYF.

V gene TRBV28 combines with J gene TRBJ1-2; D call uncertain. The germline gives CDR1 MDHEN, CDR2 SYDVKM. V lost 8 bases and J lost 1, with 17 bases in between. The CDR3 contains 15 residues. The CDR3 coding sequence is TGTGCCAGCGATTTCAATCCTGCAGATAACTATGGCTACACCTTC. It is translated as CASDFNPADNYGYTF.

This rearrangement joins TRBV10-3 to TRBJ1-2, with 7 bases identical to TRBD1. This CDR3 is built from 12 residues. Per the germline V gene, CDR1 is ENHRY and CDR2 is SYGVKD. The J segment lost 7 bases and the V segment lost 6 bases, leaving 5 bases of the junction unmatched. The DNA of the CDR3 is TGTGCCATCAGCCAAACAGGGGTTGGCTACACCTTC. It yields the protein CAISQTGVGYTF.

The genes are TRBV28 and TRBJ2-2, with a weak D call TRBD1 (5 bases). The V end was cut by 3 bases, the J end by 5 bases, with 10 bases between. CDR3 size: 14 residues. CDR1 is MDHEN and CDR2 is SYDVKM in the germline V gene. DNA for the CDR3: TGTGCCAGCAGTTTGAACCCAGGGACCGGGGAGCTGTTTTTT. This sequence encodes CASSLNPGTGELFF.

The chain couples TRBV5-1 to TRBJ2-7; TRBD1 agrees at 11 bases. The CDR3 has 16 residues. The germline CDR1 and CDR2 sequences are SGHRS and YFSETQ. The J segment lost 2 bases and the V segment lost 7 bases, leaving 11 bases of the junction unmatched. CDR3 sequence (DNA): TGCGCCAGCTCCTGGGAGGGACAGGGGGGACCCTACGAGCAGTACTTC. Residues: CASSWEGQGGPYEQYF.

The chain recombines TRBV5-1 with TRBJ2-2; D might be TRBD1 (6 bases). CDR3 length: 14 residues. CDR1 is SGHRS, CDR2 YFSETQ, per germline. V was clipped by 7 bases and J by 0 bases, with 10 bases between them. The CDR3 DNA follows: TGCGCCAGCGCCGGGACACCGAACACCGGGGAGCTGTTTTTT. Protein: CASAGTPNTGELFF.

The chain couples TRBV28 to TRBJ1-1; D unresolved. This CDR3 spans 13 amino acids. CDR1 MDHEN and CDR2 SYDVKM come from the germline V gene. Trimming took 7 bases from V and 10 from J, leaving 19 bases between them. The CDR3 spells CASNQRRRIGAFF. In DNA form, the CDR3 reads TGTGCCAGCAATCAACGGCGGCGGATAGGAGCTTTCTTT.

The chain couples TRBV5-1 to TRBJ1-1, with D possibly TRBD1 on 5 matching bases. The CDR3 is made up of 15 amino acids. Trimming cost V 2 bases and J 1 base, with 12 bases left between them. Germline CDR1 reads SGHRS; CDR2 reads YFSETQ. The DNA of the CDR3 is TGCGCCAGCAGCTTATTAAGACAGCAGAACACTGAAGCTTTCTTT. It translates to CASSLLRQQNTEAFF.

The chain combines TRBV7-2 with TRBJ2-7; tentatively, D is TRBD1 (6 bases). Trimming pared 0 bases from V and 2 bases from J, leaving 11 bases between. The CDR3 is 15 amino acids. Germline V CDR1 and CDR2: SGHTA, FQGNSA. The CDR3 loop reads CASSLAPDRPYEQYF. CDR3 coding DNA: TGTGCCAGCAGCTTAGCGCCGGACAGACCCTACGAGCAGTACTTC.

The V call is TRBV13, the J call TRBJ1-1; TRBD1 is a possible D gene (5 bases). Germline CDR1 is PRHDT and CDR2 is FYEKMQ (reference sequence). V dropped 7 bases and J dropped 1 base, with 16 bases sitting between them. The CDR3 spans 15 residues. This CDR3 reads CASTKRRDPNTEAFF. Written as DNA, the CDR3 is TGTGCCAGCACCAAACGGAGGGACCCGAACACTGAAGCTTTCTTT.

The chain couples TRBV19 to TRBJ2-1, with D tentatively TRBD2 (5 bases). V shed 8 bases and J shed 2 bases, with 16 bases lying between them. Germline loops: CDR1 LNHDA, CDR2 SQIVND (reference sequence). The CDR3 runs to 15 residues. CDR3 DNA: TGTGCCAGTCCCTCCCCAGCGGATACCTACAATGAGCAGTTCTTC. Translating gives CASPSPADTYNEQFF.

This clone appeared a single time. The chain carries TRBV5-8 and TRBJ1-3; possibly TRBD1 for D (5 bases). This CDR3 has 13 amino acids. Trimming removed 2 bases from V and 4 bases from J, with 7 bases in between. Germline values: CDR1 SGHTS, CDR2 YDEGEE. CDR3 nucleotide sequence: TGTGCCAGCAGCTTTTACAGGGGAAACACCATATATTTT. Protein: CASSFYRGNTIYF. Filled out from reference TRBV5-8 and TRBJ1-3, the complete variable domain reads EAGVTQSPTHLIKTRGQQATLRCSPISGHTSVYWYQQALGLGLQFLLWYDEGEERNRGNFPPRFSGRQFPNYSSELNVNALELEDSALYLCASSFYRGNTIYFGEGSWLTVV.

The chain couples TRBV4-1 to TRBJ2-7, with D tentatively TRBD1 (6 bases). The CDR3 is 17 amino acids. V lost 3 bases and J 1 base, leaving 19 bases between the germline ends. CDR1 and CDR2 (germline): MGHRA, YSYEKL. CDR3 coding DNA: TGCGCCAGCAGCCATCGCCCCGGGACGCAGGGGTCCTACGAGCAGTACTTC. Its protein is CASSHRPGTQGSYEQYF.

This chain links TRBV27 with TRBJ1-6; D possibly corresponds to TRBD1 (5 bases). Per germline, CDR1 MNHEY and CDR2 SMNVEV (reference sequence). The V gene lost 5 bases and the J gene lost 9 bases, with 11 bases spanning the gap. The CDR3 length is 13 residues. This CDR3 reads CASSGTGSSPLHF. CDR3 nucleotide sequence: TGTGCCAGCAGTGGGACCGGGAGTTCACCCCTCCACTTT.

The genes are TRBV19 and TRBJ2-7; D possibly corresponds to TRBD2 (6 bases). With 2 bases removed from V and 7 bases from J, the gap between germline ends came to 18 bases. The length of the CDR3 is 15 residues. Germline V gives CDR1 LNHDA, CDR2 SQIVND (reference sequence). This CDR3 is CASSIWAGSGEEQYF. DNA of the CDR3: TGTGCCAGTAGTATATGGGCAGGGTCGGGGGAAGAGCAGTACTTC.

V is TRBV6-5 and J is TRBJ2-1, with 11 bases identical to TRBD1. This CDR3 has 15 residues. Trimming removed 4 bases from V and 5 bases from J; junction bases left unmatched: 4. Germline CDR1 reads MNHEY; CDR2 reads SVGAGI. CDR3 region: CASSWRDRGNNEQFF. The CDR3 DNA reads TGTGCCAGCAGTTGGAGGGACAGGGGGAACAATGAGCAGTTCTTC.